This T cell receptor (beta chain) was recovered during a study of blood T cell repertoires in COVID-19. In its sample, this clone was seen a few times. In the original workflow: Estimates of nucleated cell counts were drawn from the amplification of reference gene primers. This table comes from immunoSEQ multiplex PCR, and its TCRdb copy is limited to in-frame clones, with some not included. The V and J calls and clone size come from that table; D and trimming were worked out from the DNA. The sample holds tens of thousands of clones, 65% to 90% seen once. The CDR3 covers 18 residues. Looked up from germline, CDR1 is SGDLS and CDR2 is YYNGEE. The junction had 14 bases not matched to a gene; V was cut back by 0 bases and J by 3 bases.

The chain joins TRBV9 to TRBJ1-1, with 7 bases identical to TRBD1. The receptor comes from a human donor in a cohort sampled during active COVID-19. The sequenced sample consisted of peripheral blood. The CDR3 region has the DNA TGTGCCAGCAGCGTAGGAGGGGACTCACAGGGGTCGGACACTGAAGCTTTCTTT. Translated: CASSVGGDSQGSDTEAFF.